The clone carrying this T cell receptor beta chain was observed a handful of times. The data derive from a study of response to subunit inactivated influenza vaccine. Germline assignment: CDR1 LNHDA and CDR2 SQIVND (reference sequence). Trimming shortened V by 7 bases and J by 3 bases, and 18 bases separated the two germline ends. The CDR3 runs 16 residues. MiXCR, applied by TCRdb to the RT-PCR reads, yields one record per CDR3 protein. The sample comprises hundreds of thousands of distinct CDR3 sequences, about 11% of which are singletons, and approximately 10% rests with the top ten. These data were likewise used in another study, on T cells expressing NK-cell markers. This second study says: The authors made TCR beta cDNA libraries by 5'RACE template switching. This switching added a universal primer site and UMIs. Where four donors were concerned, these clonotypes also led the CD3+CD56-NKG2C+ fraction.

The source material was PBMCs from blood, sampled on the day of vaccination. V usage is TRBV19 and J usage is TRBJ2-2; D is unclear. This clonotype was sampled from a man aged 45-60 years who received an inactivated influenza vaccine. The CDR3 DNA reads TGTGCCAGTACCTATTCAGGCACCGGGTACACCGGGGAGCTGTTTTTT. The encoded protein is CASTYSGTGYTGELFF.